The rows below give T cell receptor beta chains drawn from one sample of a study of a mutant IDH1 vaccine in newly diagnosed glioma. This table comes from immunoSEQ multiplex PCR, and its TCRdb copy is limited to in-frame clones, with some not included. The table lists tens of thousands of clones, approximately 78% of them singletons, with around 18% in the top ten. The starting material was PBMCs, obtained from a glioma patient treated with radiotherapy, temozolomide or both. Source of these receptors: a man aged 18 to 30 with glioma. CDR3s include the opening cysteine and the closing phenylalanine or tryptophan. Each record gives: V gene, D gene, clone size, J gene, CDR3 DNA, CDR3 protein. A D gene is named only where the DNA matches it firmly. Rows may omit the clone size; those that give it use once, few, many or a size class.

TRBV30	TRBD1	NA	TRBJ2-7	TGTGCCTGGAGCCGAGGCCGGGACAGGGGAACCTACGAGCAGTACTTC	CAWSRGRDRGTYEQYF
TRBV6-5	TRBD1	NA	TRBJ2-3	TGTGCCAGCAGTTACTCGGACAGGCCCACAGATACGCAGTATTTT	CASSYSDRPTDTQYF
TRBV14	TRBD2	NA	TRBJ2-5	TGTGCCAGCAGCCAAACCTGGGGGCCAGCGGGAGACGGAGAGACCCAGTACTTC	CASSQTWGPAGDGETQYF
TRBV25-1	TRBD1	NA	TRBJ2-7	TGTGCCAGCAGTCCCCACAGGGGTAGGGGCTACGAGCAGTACTTC	CASSPHRGRGYEQYF
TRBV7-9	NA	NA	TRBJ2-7	TGTGCCAGCAGCCCCACTTGGCCGGGCTCCGAGCAGTACTTC	CASSPTWPGSEQYF
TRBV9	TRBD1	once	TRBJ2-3	TGTGCCAGCAGCGCACAGGGGGGAGGTACGCAGTATTTT	CASSAQGGGTQYF
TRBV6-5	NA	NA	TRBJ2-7	TGTGCCAGCAGTTACCGTGAAGGGGGCTCCTACGAGCAGTACTTC	CASSYREGGSYEQYF
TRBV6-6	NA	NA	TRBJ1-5	TGTGCCAGCAGTGCCGGTAAGCCCCAGCATTTT	CASSAGKPQHF
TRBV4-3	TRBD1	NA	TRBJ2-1	TGCGCCAGCAGCCAAGATGTGGGGACAGGGGGAAATGAGCAGTTCTTC	CASSQDVGTGGNEQFF
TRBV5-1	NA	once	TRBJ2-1	TGCGCCAGCAGCTTGGCCCCGGGACTCCACAATGAGCAGTTCTTC	CASSLAPGLHNEQFF
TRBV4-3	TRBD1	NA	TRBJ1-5	TGCGCCAGCAGCCAAGAGGTCAATCGGGACAGGGTTGCGCAGCCCCAGCATTTT	CASSQEVNRDRVAQPQHF
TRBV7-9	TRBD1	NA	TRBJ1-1	TGTGCCAGCAGCCTCTCGACAGGGTTTAGGGCTGAAGCTTTCTTT	CASSLSTGFRAEAFF
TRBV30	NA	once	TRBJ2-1	TGTGCCTGGAGTGTACAAAACAGGGATGAGCAGTTCTTC	CAWSVQNRDEQFF
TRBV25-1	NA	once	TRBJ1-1	TGTGCCAGCAGTGCCCAGAACACTGAAGCTTTCTTT	CASSAQNTEAFF
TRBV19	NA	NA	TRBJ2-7	TGTGCCACTTGGACAGTCGGCGCCTACGAGCAGTACTTC	CATWTVGAYEQYF
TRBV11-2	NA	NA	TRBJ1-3	TGTGCCAGCCGCAGGGTTGGTACTGGAAACACCATATATTTT	CASRRVGTGNTIYF
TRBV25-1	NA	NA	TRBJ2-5	TGTGCCAGCTCGAAAGTGGACCTCCAAGAGACCCAGTACTTC	CASSKVDLQETQYF
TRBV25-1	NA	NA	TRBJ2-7	TGTGCCAGCAGTCCAATAGGGGCGACAGAATCCTACGAGCAGTACTTC	CASSPIGATESYEQYF
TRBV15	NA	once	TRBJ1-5	TGTGCCACCAGCAGGGAATATGACGGTCTTAGCAATCAGCCCCAGCATTTT	CATSREYDGLSNQPQHF
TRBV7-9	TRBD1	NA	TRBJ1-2	TGTGCCAGCAGCTTTTGGAGGGGGCCAGGGGGCTACACCTTC	CASSFWRGPGGYTF
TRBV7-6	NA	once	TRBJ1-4	TGTGCCAGCAGCGGCGGACCCGAAGGGAATGAAAAACTGTTTTTT	CASSGGPEGNEKLFF
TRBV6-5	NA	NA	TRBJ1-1	TGTGCCAGCAGTCCGGCCGCAGGAACTGAAGCTTTCTTT	CASSPAAGTEAFF
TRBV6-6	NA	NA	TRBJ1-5	TGTGCCAGCAGAGTAGGGGATTGGGGCAATCAGCCCCAGCATTTT	CASRVGDWGNQPQHF
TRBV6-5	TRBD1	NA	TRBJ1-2	TGTGCCAGCAGCGACAGGGCGGCTGGCTACACCTTC	CASSDRAAGYTF
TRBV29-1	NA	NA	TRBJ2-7	TGCAGCGTTACCGGGACTCAGCTTTACGAGCAGTACTTC	CSVTGTQLYEQYF
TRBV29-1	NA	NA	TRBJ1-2	TGCAGCGGGGGGGATGGTGGCTACACCTTC	CSGGDGGYTF
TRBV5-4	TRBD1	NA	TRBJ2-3	TGTGCCAGCAGCTTGGACAGGGGCACCACAGATACGCAGTATTTT	CASSLDRGTTDTQYF
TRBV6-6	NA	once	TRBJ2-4	TGTGCCAGCAGTTACGAAAAGGGCTTAGCCAAAAACATTCAGTACTTC	CASSYEKGLAKNIQYF
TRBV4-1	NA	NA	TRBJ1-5	TGCGCCAGCAGCCATGGGGCCTTAAATCAGCCCCAGCATTTT	CASSHGALNQPQHF
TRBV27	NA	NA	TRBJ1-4	TGTGCCAGCAGTTCCGCGGAGATGTGGAGTGAAAAACTGTTTTTT	CASSSAEMWSEKLFF
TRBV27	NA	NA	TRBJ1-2	TGTGCCAGCAGCCGGACCCGACGGGCCGATAACTATGGCTACACCTTC	CASSRTRRADNYGYTF
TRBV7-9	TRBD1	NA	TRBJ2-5	TGTGCCAGCAGCCTCCTGAACAGGGGGCGAGAGACCCAGTACTTC	CASSLLNRGRETQYF
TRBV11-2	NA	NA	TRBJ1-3	TGTGCCAGCAGCCTCGGGCCAAATCCGAGCTCTGGAAACACCATATATTTT	CASSLGPNPSSGNTIYF
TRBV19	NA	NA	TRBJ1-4	TGTGCCAGTAGTATATCGGGGGCTAATGAAAAACTGTTTTTT	CASSISGANEKLFF
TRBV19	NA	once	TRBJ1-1	TGTGCCAGTAGTCCCCGAACCCCAGAAGCTTTCTTT	CASSPRTPEAFF
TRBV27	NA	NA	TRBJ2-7	TGTGCCAGCAGTTTTGGCGGGGTGGGGGCCTACGAGCAGTACTTC	CASSFGGVGAYEQYF
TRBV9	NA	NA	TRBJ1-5	TGTGCCAGCAGCGTAGACGGGGGGCGGAATCAGCCCCAGCATTTT	CASSVDGGRNQPQHF
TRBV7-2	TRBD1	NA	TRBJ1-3	TGTGCCAGCAGCGGCGACAGGGGGCCTGGAAACACCATATATTTT	CASSGDRGPGNTIYF
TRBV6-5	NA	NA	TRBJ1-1	TGTGCCAGCACCCCGCAGATTAACACTGAAGCTTTCTTT	CASTPQINTEAFF
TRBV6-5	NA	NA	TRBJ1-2	TGTGCCAGCAGTTACAGCAGTGCTAACTATGGCTACACCTTC	CASSYSSANYGYTF
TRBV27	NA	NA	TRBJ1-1	TGTGCCAGCAGTCCACACAAGGGCTTAACGACTGAAGCTTTCTTT	CASSPHKGLTTEAFF
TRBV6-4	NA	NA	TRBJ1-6	TGTGCCAGCAGTGACCGGGGGGATAGGGCCCGAGGGGATTCACCCCTCCACTTT	CASSDRGDRARGDSPLHF
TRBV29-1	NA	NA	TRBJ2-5	TGCAGCGTTGAGGGCAACCAAGAGACCCAGTACTTC	CSVEGNQETQYF
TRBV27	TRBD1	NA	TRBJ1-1	TGTGCCAGCAGTCTCATTACAGGGGGCGGGGGCACTGAAGCTTTCTTT	CASSLITGGGGTEAFF
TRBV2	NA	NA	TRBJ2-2	TGTGCCAGCAAGGGGCCGAGGAACACCGGGGAGCTGTTTTTT	CASKGPRNTGELFF
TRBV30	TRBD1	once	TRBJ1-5	TGTGCCTGGAGTCCTGGGACAGGGCGTCAGCCCCAGCATTTT	CAWSPGTGRQPQHF
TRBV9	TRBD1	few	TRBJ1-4	TGTGCCAGCAGCGTAGATCCGGGGACAGGGGTTGAAAAACTGTTTTTT	CASSVDPGTGVEKLFF
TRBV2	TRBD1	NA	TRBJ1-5	TGTGCCAGCAGTGAAGGGGAGACAGGGAATAGCAATCAGCCCCAGCATTTT	CASSEGETGNSNQPQHF
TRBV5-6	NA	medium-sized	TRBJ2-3	TGTGCCAGCAGCTTAGTAACAGGGTTAGATACGCAGTATTTT	CASSLVTGLDTQYF